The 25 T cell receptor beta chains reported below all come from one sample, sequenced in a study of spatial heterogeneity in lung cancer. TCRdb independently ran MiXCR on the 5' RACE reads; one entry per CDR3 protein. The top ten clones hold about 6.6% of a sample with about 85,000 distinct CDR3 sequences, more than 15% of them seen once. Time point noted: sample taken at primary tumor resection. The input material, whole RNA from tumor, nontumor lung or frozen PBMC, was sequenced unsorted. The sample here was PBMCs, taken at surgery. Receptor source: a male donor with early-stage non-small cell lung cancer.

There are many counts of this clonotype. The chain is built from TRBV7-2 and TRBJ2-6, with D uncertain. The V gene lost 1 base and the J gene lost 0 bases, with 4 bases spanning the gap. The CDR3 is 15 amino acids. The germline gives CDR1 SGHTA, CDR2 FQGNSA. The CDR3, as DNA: TGTGCCAGCAGCTTAGGACACTCTGGGGCCAACGTCCTGACTTTC. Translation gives CASSLGHSGANVLTF.

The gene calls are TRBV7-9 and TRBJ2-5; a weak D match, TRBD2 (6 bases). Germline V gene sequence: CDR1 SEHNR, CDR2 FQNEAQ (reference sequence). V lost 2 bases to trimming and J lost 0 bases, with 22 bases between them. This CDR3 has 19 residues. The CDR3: CASSLSNIGVAAYQETQYF. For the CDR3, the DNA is TGTGCCAGCAGCTTAAGTAATATTGGAGTAGCGGCGTACCAAGAGACCCAGTACTTC.

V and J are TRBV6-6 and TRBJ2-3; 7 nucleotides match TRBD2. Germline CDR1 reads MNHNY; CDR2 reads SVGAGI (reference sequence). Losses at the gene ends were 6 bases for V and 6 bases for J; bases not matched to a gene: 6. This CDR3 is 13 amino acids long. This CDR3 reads CASRASGKDTQYF. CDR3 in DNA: TGTGCCAGCAGGGCGAGCGGGAAGGATACGCAGTATTTT.

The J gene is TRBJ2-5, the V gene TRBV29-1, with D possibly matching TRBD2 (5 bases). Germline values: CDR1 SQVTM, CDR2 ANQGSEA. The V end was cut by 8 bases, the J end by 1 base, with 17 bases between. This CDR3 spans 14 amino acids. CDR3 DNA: TGCAGCACCCCGCGGCGGGCCGTCCAAGAGACCCAGTACTTC. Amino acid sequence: CSTPRRAVQETQYF.

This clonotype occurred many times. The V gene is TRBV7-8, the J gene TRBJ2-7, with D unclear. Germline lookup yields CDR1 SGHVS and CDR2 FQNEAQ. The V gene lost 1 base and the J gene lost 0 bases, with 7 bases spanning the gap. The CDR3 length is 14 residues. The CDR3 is CASSLGSSSYEQYF. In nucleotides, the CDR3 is TGTGCCAGCAGCTTAGGCAGTAGCTCCTACGAGCAGTACTTC.

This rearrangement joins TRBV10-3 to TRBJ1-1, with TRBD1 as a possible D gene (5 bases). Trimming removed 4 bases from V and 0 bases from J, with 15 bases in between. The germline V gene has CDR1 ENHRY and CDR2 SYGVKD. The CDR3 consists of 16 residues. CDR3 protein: CAISGTQAGMNTEAFF. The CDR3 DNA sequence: TGTGCCATCAGTGGGACTCAGGCAGGGATGAACACTGAAGCTTTCTTT.

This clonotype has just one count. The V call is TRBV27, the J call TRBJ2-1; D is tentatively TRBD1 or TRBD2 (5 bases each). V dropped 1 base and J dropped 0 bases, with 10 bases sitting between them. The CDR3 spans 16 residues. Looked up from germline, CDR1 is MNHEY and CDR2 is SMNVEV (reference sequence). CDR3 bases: TGTGCCAGCAGTTTATGGGCAGGGAGCTCCTACAATGAGCAGTTCTTC. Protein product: CASSLWAGSSYNEQFF.

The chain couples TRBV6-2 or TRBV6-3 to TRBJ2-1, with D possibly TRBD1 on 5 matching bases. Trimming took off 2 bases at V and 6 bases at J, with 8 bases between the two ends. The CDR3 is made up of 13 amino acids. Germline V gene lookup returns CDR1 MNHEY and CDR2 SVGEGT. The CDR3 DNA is TGTGCCAGCAGTTACGGGGCTAGCAATGAGCAGTTCTTC. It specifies CASSYGASNEQFF.

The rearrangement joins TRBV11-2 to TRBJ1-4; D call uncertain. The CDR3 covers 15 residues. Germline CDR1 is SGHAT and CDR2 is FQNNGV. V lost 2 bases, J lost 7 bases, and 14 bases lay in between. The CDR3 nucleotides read TGTGCCAGCAGCTTATTGGGGTTCCGAGCTGAAAAACTGTTTTTT. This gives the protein CASSLLGFRAEKLFF.

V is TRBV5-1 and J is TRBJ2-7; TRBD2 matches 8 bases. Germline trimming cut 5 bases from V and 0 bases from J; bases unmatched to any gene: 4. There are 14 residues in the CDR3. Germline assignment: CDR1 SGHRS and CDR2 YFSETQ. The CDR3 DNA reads TGCGCCAGCAGGACGGGAGGGGCCTCCTACGAGCAGTACTTC. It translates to CASRTGGASYEQYF.

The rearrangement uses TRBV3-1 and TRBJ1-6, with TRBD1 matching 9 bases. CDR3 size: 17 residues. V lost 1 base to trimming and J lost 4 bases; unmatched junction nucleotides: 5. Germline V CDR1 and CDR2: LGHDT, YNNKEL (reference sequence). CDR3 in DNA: TGTGCCAGCAGCCAAGTACCGGGACAGGGATATAATTCACCCCTCCACTTT. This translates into CASSQVPGQGYNSPLHF.

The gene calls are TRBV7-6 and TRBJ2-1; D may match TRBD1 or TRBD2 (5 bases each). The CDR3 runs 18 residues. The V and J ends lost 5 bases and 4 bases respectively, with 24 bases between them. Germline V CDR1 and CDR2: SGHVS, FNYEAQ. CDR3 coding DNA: TGTGCCAGCAGCCGAGTGTCGGGACCGCCATCCCGGTACAATGAGCAGTTCTTC. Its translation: CASSRVSGPPSRYNEQFF.

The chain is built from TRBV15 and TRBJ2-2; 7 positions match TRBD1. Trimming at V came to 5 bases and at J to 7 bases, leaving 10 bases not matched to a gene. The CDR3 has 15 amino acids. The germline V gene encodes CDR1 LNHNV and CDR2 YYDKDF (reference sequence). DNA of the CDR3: TGTGCCACCAGCCCTTGGGGACAGATTGACGGGGAGCTGTTTTTT. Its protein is CATSPWGQIDGELFF.

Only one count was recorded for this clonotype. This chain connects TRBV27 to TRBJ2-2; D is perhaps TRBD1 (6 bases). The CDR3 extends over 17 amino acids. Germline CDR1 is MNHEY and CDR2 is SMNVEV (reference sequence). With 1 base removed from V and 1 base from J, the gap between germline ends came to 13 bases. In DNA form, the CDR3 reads TGTGCCAGCAGTTTATATGGTCAGGGGAAGAACACCGGGGAGCTGTTTTTT. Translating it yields CASSLYGQGKNTGELFF.

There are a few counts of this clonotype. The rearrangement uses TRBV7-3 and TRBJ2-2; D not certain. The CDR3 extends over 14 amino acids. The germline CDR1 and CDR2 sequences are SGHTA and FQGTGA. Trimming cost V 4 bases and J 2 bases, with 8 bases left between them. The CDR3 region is CASSSTVNTGELFF. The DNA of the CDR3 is TGTGCCAGCAGCTCCACAGTAAACACCGGGGAGCTGTTTTTT.

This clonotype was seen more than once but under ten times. CDR3 sequence: CSARDSGTGAEKLFF. In DNA form, the CDR3 reads TGCAGTGCTAGAGATTCCGGGACCGGGGCAGAAAAACTGTTTTTT. V gene TRBV20-1 combines with J gene TRBJ1-4, with D perhaps matching TRBD1 (5 bases). The CDR3 loop spans 15 amino acids. The V and J ends lost 0 bases and 8 bases respectively, with 16 bases between them. Looked up from germline, CDR1 is DFQATT and CDR2 is SNEGSKA (reference sequence).

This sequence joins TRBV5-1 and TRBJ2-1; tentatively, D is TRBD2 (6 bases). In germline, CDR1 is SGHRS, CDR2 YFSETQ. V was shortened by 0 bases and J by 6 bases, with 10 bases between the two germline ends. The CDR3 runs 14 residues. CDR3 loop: CASSLEGRTNEQFF. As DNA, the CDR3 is TGCGCCAGCAGCTTGGAGGGGAGGACCAATGAGCAGTTCTTC. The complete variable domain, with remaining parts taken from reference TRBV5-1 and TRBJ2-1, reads KAGVTQTPRYLIKTRGQQVTLSCSPISGHRSVSWYQQTPGQGLQFLFEYFSETQRNKGNFPGRFSGRQFSNSRSEMNVSTLELGDSALYLCASSLEGRTNEQFFGPGTRLTVL.

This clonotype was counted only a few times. The chain's CDR3 is CASSYRTGSNTGELFF. In DNA form, the CDR3 reads TGCGCCAGCAGCTACCGGACAGGGTCGAACACCGGGGAGCTGTTTTTT. J is TRBJ2-2 and V is TRBV5-1, with 8 bases matching TRBD1. The CDR3 is 16 residues long. Trimming took 3 bases from V and 0 from J; bases not matched to a gene: 4. CDR1 and CDR2 (germline): SGHRS, YFSETQ.

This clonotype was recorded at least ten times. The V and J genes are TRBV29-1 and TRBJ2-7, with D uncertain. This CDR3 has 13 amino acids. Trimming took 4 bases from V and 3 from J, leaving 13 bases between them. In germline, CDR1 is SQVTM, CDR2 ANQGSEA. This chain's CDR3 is CSVATHSLYEQYF. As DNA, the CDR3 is TGCAGCGTTGCGACCCACTCTCTCTACGAGCAGTACTTC.

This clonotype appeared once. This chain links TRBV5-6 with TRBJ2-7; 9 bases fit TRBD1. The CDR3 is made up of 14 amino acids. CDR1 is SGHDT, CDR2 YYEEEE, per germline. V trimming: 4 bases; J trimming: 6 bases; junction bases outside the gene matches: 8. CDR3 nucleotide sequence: TGTGCCAGCAGCACCGGGACAGGGATGCGCGAGCAGTACTTC. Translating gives CASSTGTGMREQYF.

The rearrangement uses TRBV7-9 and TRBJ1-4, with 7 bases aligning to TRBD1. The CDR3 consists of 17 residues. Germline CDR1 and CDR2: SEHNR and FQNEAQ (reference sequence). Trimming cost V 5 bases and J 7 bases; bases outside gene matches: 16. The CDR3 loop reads CASSPRGGAGRVEKLFF. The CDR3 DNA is TGTGCCAGCAGCCCCAGAGGGGGCGCCGGAAGAGTTGAAAAACTGTTTTTT.

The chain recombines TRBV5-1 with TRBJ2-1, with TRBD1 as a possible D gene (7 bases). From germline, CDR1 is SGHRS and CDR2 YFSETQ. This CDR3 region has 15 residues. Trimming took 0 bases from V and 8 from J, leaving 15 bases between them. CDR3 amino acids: CASSLGQGGHDEQFF. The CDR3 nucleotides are TGCGCCAGCAGCTTGGGACAGGGAGGTCACGATGAGCAGTTCTTC.

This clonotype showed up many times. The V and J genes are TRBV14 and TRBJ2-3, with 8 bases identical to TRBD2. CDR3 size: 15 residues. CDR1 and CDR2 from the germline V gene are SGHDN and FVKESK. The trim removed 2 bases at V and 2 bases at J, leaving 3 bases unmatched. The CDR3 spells CASSQQLADTDTQYF. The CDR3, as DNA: TGTGCCAGCAGCCAACAACTAGCGGACACAGATACGCAGTATTTT.

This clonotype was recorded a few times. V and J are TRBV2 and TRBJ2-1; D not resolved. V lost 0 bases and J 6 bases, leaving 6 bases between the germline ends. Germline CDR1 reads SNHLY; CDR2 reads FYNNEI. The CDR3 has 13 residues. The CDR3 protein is CASSEAATNEQFF. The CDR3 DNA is TGTGCCAGCAGTGAAGCGGCCACCAATGAGCAGTTCTTC.

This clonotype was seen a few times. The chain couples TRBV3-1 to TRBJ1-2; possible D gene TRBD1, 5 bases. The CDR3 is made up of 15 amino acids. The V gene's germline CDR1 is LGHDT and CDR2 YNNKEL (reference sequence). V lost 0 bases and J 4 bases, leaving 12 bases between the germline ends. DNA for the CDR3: TGTGCCAGCAGCCAAGAGGAGGGGTTCGGCTATGGCTACACCTTC. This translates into CASSQEEGFGYGYTF.